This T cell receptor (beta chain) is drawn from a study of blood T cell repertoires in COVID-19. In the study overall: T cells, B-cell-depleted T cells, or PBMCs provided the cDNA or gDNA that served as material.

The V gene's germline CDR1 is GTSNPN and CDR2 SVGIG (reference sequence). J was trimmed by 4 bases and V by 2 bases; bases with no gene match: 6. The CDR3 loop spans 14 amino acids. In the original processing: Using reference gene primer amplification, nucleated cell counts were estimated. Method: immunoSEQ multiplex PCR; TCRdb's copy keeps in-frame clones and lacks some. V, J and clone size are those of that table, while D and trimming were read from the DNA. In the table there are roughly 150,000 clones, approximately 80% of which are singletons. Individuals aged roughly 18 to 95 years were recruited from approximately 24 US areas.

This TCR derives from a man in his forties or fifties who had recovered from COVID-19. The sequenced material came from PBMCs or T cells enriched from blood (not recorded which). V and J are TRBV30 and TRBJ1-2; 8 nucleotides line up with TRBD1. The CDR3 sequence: CAWSPGQGIYGYTF. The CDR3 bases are TGTGCCTGGAGTCCCGGACAGGGTATCTATGGCTACACCTTC.